The 30 T cell receptor beta chains below were found in one sample sequenced in a study of blood T cells in healthy people across ages. The use of a sample-barcoded 5' primer and a J-beta primer mix characterized a second PCR of 7 to 11 cycles. TCRdb re-called the 5' RACE reads with MiXCR, one entry per CDR3 protein. This sample carries 550,000 to 700,000 distinct CDR3 sequences, 27% of them seen once, and the ten largest clones take roughly 20%. Sequenced material: blood. These receptors came from a woman aged 65 to 85 in good health.

This clonotype has more than one count but fewer than ten. This chain uses TRBV5-1 with TRBJ2-5; D possibly matches TRBD1 or TRBD2 (6 bases each). Between the trimmed V and J ends, which lost 5 bases and 0 bases, there was a span of 11 bases. CDR3 length: 14 residues. Germline-derived CDR1 and CDR2 are SGHRS and YFSETQ. In DNA, the CDR3 is TGCGCCAGCAGGCCGGGGGCAGACCAAGAGACCCAGTACTTC. Its translation: CASRPGADQETQYF. Drawing the rest from reference TRBV5-1 and TRBJ2-5, the complete variable domain is KAGVTQTPRYLIKTRGQQVTLSCSPISGHRSVSWYQQTPGQGLQFLFEYFSETQRNKGNFPGRFSGRQFSNSRSEMNVSTLELGDSALYLCASRPGADQETQYFGPGTRLLVL.

CDR3 DNA sequence: TGTGCCAGCAGTTACTACAGTCGGGGGTCCCCAGAGACCCAGTACTTC. This gives the protein CASSYYSRGSPETQYF. The rearrangement links TRBV6-2 or TRBV6-3 to TRBJ2-5; perhaps TRBD2 as D (6 bases). Germline V gene lookup returns CDR1 MNHEY and CDR2 SVGEGT. The CDR3 loop spans 16 amino acids. Trimming pared 1 base from V and 4 bases from J, leaving 16 bases between.

A word on this clonotype: One end of the junction is discordant with germline, which a read error may explain. The chain is built from TRBV20-1 and TRBJ2-5; the D call may be TRBD1 or TRBD2 (6 bases each). CDR3 length: 16 amino acids. The V gene's germline CDR1 is DFQATT and CDR2 SNEGSKA (reference sequence). The CDR3 region is CSARPEGVAAQETQYF. The CDR3 DNA sequence: TGTAGTGCTAGACCCGAGGGGGTAGCGGCTCAAGAGACCCAGTACTTC.

For the CDR3, the DNA is TGCAGTGCTCCTGGGGGGGCGGCCAAAAACATTCAGTACTTC. This gives the protein CSAPGGAAKNIQYF. V gene TRBV20-1 combines with J gene TRBJ2-4; a weak D match, TRBD2 (7 bases). This CDR3 has 14 amino acids. Trimming cost V 5 bases and J 1 base, with 12 bases left between them. Germline lookup yields CDR1 DFQATT and CDR2 SNEGSKA (reference sequence).

This clonotype was detected a few times. This chain links TRBV3-1 with TRBJ2-7, with unresolved D. Germline values: CDR1 LGHDT, CDR2 YNNKEL (reference sequence). The V gene lost 0 bases and the J gene lost 5 bases, with 5 bases spanning the gap. This CDR3 is 12 amino acids long. CDR3 loop: CASSQESHEQYF. In DNA form, the CDR3 reads TGTGCCAGCAGCCAAGAAAGCCACGAGCAGTACTTC.

Many counts were recorded for this clonotype. The chain combines TRBV18 with TRBJ2-3; 14 positions agree with TRBD2. The CDR3 has 19 amino acids. Germline values: CDR1 KGHSH, CDR2 LQKENI. V lost 6 bases, J lost 1 base, and 12 bases stayed unmatched. CDR3 in amino acids: CASSARGLAGGGRTDTQYF. CDR3 DNA: TGTGCCAGCTCGGCCCGCGGACTAGCGGGGGGAGGTCGCACAGATACGCAGTATTTT.

This clonotype appeared a few times. J is TRBJ1-1 and V is TRBV2; tentative D call: TRBD1 (5 bases). V lost 6 bases and J 0 bases, leaving 8 bases between the germline ends. The V gene's germline CDR1 is SNHLY and CDR2 FYNNEI. There are 13 residues in the CDR3. The chain's CDR3 is CASSGHLNTEAFF. For the CDR3, the DNA is TGTGCCAGCAGCGGACATTTGAACACTGAAGCTTTCTTT.

This clonotype showed up just a few times. The chain has TRBV7-2 and TRBJ2-1, with 12 bases fitting TRBD2. This CDR3 region has 16 residues. V lost 5 bases and J lost 10; bases outside the gene matches: 12. Germline V gene sequence: CDR1 SGHTA, CDR2 FQGNSA. The CDR3 nucleotides read TGTGCCAGCAGCACATGGGCTAGCGGGGGGGTCCCGGAGCAGTTCTTC. Translating gives CASSTWASGGVPEQFF.

This sequence joins TRBV12-3 or TRBV12-4 and TRBJ2-3; 11 nucleotides match TRBD2. This CDR3 region has 18 residues. Trimming cost V 5 bases and J 0 bases; bases outside gene matches: 10. As DNA, the CDR3 is TGTGCCAGCAGTATCGGACTAGCGGGCGACTCTAGCACAGATACGCAGTATTTT. Its protein is CASSIGLAGDSSTDTQYF.

V usage is TRBV7-9 and J usage is TRBJ1-3, with unresolved D. The CDR3 loop spans 16 amino acids. Germline V lookup: CDR1 SEHNR, CDR2 FQNEAQ (reference sequence). The germline V and J ends were trimmed by 1 base and 0 bases, with 10 bases remaining between them. Written as DNA, the CDR3 is TGTGCCAGCAGCTTAGTCCAGGCGAGCTCTGGAAACACCATATATTTT. It is translated as CASSLVQASSGNTIYF.

The chain couples TRBV7-3 to TRBJ2-2, with 7 bases identical to TRBD2. The germline CDR1 and CDR2 sequences are SGHTA and FQGTGA. After removal of 1 base from V and 3 bases from J, the junction contained 5 bases not matched to a gene. The CDR3 spans 16 residues. The CDR3 reads CASSLMPSGYTGELFF. The DNA for the CDR3 is TGTGCCAGCAGCTTAATGCCTAGCGGTTACACCGGGGAGCTGTTTTTT.

This clonotype appeared a few times. This chain uses TRBV19 with TRBJ1-3; possible D gene TRBD1, 6 bases. The ends were cut back, 4 bases at V and 4 bases at J, with 11 bases in the middle. Germline V gene data show CDR1 as LNHDA and CDR2 as SQIVND (reference sequence). This CDR3 spans 14 amino acids. CDR3 in DNA: TGTGCCAGTAGTACCTCGGACAGAGGAAACACCATATATTTT. Translated, it gives CASSTSDRGNTIYF.

This clonotype was observed a handful of times. The chain links TRBV11-1 to TRBJ2-2, with D unresolved. CDR3 length: 13 residues. Trimming took off 6 bases at V and 3 bases at J, with 8 bases between the two ends. CDR1 and CDR2 from the germline V gene are SGHAT and FQDESV (reference sequence). The CDR3 coding sequence is TGTGCCAGCAGTTACGAGTACACCGGGGAGCTGTTTTTT. Translating gives CASSYEYTGELFF.

The sample holds a few counts of this clonotype. The chain combines TRBV4-2 with TRBJ1-4; tentative D call: TRBD1 (5 bases). Trimming removed 0 bases at V and 2 bases at J, with 10 bases between. There are 16 residues in the CDR3. Per germline, CDR1 LGHNA and CDR2 YNFKEQ. The CDR3 reads CASSQDDSATNEKLFF. The CDR3 nucleotides are TGTGCCAGCAGCCAAGATGACAGCGCGACTAATGAAAAACTGTTTTTT.

This clonotype turned up a few times. In nucleotides, the CDR3 is TGTGCCAGCAGCCTAGGGGCAGGGTTCTACAATGAGCAGTTCTTC. Protein product: CASSLGAGFYNEQFF. The chain couples TRBV11-3 to TRBJ2-5; D possibly corresponds to TRBD1 (5 bases). The end of the DNA is better explained by TRBJ2-1, so the J call may be wrong. CDR1 and CDR2 from the germline V gene are SGHNT and YENEEA. The CDR3 has 15 amino acids.

The J gene is TRBJ2-3, the V gene TRBV20-1; 9 bases are shared with TRBD2. The CDR3 totals 14 residues. V was pared by 5 bases and J by 2 bases, with 5 bases of the junction left unmatched. Per germline, CDR1 DFQATT and CDR2 SNEGSKA (reference sequence). The CDR3 spells CSAGSGGDTDTQYF. CDR3 bases: TGCAGTGCTGGTAGCGGGGGAGACACAGATACGCAGTATTTT.

The DNA of the CDR3 is TGTGCCAGCAGCTTAAATCGGGGCCTGGACACCGGGGAGCTGTTTTTT. Translating it yields CASSLNRGLDTGELFF. The V gene is TRBV7-2, the J gene TRBJ2-2, with D perhaps matching TRBD1 or TRBD2 (5 bases each). Trimming shortened V by 2 bases and J by 3 bases, and 13 bases separated the two germline ends. CDR3 size: 16 residues. Germline values: CDR1 SGHTA, CDR2 FQGNSA. Filled out from reference TRBV7-2 and TRBJ2-2, the complete variable domain reads GAGVSQSPSNKVTEKGKDVELRCDPISGHTALYWYRQSLGQGLEFLIYFQGNSAPDKSGLPSDRFSAERTGGSVSTLTIQRTQQEDSAVYLCASSLNRGLDTGELFFGEGSRLTVL.

In this sample, this clonotype turned up a few times. The genes are TRBV4-2 and TRBJ2-4; the match to TRBD2 covers 11 bases. The V and J ends lost 4 bases and 10 bases, in that order; junction bases with no gene match: 6. Germline loops: CDR1 LGHNA, CDR2 YNFKEQ. This CDR3 is 14 amino acids long. The CDR3 DNA sequence: TGTGCCAGCAGCCGGGGGACTAGCGGTTCAATTCAGTACTTC. It specifies CASSRGTSGSIQYF.

This rearrangement joins TRBV12-3 or TRBV12-4 to TRBJ2-1, with a possible D match to TRBD1 (6 bases). V was shortened by 6 bases and J by 8 bases, with 17 bases between the two germline ends. The CDR3 is made up of 14 amino acids. The CDR3 loop is CASRNLKGGDEQFF. The CDR3 DNA follows: TGTGCCAGCAGGAATCTAAAAGGGGGAGATGAGCAGTTCTTC.

The chain joins TRBV14 to TRBJ2-2; TRBD2 aligns across 11 bases. Looked up from germline, CDR1 is SGHDN and CDR2 is FVKESK. The V segment lost 6 bases and the J segment 6 bases; nucleotides outside the gene matches: 6. CDR3 length equals 15 residues. The CDR3 DNA is TGTGCCAGCAGAAGCGGACTAGCGGGCGCCGGGGAGCTGTTTTTT. Translated, it gives CASRSGLAGAGELFF.

The rearrangement links TRBV5-1 to TRBJ2-7; TRBD1 might be the D (6 bases). Trimming cost V 2 bases and J 3 bases, with 12 bases left between them. CDR3 length: 14 residues. Per germline, CDR1 SGHRS and CDR2 YFSETQ. CDR3 DNA sequence: TGCGCCAGCAGCTTTAGACAGGCTTTCTACGAGCAGTACTTC. Translated: CASSFRQAFYEQYF.

The chain is built from TRBV20-1 and TRBJ1-5; possible D gene TRBD1, 6 bases. V was shortened by 2 bases and J by 0 bases, with 8 bases between the two germline ends. Germline V lookup: CDR1 DFQATT, CDR2 SNEGSKA (reference sequence). The CDR3 totals 14 residues. The CDR3 DNA follows: TGCAGTGCTAGATGGGGGCCTAGCAATCAGCCCCAGCATTTT. It translates to CSARWGPSNQPQHF.

This clonotype was detected only a few times. The CDR3 loop reads CSVDQGGSGNTIYF. The CDR3 DNA reads TGCAGCGTTGACCAGGGTGGCTCTGGAAACACCATATATTTT. The chain joins TRBV29-1 to TRBJ1-3; a weak D match, TRBD1 (5 bases). The length of the CDR3 is 14 residues. The V end was cut by 3 bases, the J end by 0 bases, with 9 bases between. Germline CDR1 SQVTM, CDR2 ANQGSEA. The complete variable domain, with remaining parts taken from reference TRBV29-1 and TRBJ1-3, reads SAVISQKPSRDICQRGTSLTIQCQVDSQVTMMFWYRQQPGQSLTLIATANQGSEATYESGFVIDKFPISRPNLTFSTLTVSNMSPEDSSIYLCSVDQGGSGNTIYFGEGSWLTVV.

This clonotype appeared once. The chain is built from TRBV4-1 and TRBJ2-1, with TRBD2 identical over 9 bases. This CDR3 comprises 16 residues. The germline gives CDR1 MGHRA, CDR2 YSYEKL. V gave up 1 base and J gave up 7 bases; unmatched junction bases: 8. DNA of the CDR3: TGCGCCAGCAGCCAAGGTTGGCTAGCGGGGCGGAATGAGCAGTTCTTC. Protein sequence: CASSQGWLAGRNEQFF.

This clonotype was picked up a small number of times. The rearrangement uses TRBV6-1 and TRBJ2-5; 11 nucleotides match TRBD2. The CDR3 contains 19 residues. With 8 bases clipped from V and 2 bases from J, the junction kept 19 bases outside the gene matches. CDR1 and CDR2 (germline): MNHNS, SASEGT. CDR3 amino acids: CASSLGGMVTSGEQETQYF. The CDR3 nucleotides read TGTGCCAGCTCCCTAGGAGGAATGGTGACTAGCGGGGAACAAGAGACCCAGTACTTC.

The chain links TRBV4-2 to TRBJ1-2; D might be TRBD1 (5 bases). The CDR3 runs 16 residues. V was clipped by 4 bases and J by 7 bases, with 22 bases between them. Germline-derived CDR1 and CDR2 are LGHNA and YNFKEQ. The CDR3 sequence: CASSPPTQGGLGGYTF. The CDR3 DNA reads as TGTGCCAGCAGCCCACCGACGCAGGGTGGTCTGGGTGGCTACACCTTC.

The chain joins TRBV4-2 to TRBJ1-2; D gene uncertain. Germline CDR1 reads LGHNA; CDR2 reads YNFKEQ. Trimming pared 1 base from V and 6 bases from J, leaving 18 bases between. The CDR3 is 16 amino acids. The CDR3 reads CASSQVPMRAPDGYTF. CDR3 nucleotides: TGTGCCAGCAGCCAAGTCCCTATGAGGGCACCGGATGGCTACACCTTC.

The rearrangement uses TRBV7-2 and TRBJ2-3, with 8 bases fitting TRBD2. The J segment lost 4 bases and the V segment lost 3 bases, leaving 6 bases of the junction unmatched. Germline V lookup: CDR1 SGHTA, CDR2 FQGNSA. This CDR3 spans 15 amino acids. The CDR3 reads CASSFNGGAADTQYF. The DNA for the CDR3 is TGTGCCAGCAGCTTTAACGGGGGGGCCGCAGATACGCAGTATTTT.

This clonotype has more than one count but fewer than ten. This rearrangement joins TRBV25-1 to TRBJ1-1; the match to TRBD1 covers 7 bases. CDR1 is MGHDK, CDR2 SYGVNS, per germline. The CDR3 is 15 amino acids. V trimming: 2 bases; J trimming: 4 bases; junction bases outside the gene matches: 7. The CDR3 here is CASSETKGASTEAFF. CDR3 in DNA: TGTGCCAGCAGTGAAACAAAGGGGGCGAGCACTGAAGCTTTCTTT.

This clonotype has more than one count but fewer than ten. This chain uses TRBV12-5 with TRBJ1-4; 12 bases align to TRBD1. V dropped 5 bases and J dropped 7; count of bases not matched to a gene: 5. From germline, CDR1 is LGHNT and CDR2 FRNRAP. CDR3 size: 15 residues. The CDR3 spells CASGPGTGGSEKLFF. The CDR3 DNA reads as TGTGCTAGTGGTCCAGGGACAGGGGGCAGTGAAAAACTGTTTTTT.